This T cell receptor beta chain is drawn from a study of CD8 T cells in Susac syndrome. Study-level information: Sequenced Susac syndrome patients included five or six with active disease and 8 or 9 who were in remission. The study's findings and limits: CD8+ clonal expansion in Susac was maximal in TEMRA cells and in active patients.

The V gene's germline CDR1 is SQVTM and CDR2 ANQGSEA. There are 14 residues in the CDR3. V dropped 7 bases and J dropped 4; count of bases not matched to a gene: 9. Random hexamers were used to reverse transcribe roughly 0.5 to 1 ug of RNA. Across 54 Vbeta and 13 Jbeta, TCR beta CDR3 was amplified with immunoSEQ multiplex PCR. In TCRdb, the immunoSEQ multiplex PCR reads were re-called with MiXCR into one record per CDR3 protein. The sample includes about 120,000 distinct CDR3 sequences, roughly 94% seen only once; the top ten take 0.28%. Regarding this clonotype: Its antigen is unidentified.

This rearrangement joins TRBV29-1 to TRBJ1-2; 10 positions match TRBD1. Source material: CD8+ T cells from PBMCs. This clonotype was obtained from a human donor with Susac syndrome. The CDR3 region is CSARGGDRGYGYTF. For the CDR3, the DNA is TGCAGCGCCCGCGGTGGGGACAGGGGCTATGGCTACACCTTC.